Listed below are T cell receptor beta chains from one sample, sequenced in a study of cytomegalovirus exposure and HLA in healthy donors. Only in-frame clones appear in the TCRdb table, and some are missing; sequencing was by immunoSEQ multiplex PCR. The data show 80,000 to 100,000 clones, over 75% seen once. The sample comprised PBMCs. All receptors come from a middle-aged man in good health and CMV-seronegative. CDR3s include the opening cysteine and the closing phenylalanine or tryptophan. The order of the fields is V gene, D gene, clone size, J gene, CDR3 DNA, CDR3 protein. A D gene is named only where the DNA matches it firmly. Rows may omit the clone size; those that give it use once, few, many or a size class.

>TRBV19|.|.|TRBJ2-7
TGTGCCAGTAGTATAGATCCTGTCTCCTACGAGCAGTACTTC
CASSIDPVSYEQYF
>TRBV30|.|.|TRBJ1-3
TGTGCCTGGAGTGAGGGAGGGCTAGGTGGAAACACCATATATTTT
CAWSEGGLGGNTIYF
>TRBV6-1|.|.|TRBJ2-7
TGTGCCAGCGGAAGGGGCCACGAGCAGTACTTC
CASGRGHEQYF
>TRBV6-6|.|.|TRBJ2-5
TGTGCCAGCAGTTACCTTAGCTCCCCAGAGACCCAGTACTTC
CASSYLSSPETQYF
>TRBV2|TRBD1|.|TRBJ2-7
TGTGCCAGCAGACCCACTGGGACAGTATACGAGCAGTACTTC
CASRPTGTVYEQYF
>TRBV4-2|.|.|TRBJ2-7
TGTGCCAGCAGCCGATCTGGACAGACGGCCTACGAGCAGTACTTC
CASSRSGQTAYEQYF
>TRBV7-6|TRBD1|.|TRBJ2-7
TGTGCCAGCAGCTTAGGGACAGGGGGATCCTTCTACGAGCAGTACTTC
CASSLGTGGSFYEQYF
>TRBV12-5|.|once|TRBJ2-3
TGTGCTAGTGCCATTTCAGATACGCAGTATTTT
CASAISDTQYF
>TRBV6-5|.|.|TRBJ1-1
TGTGCCAGCAGGCGACAGTTAATCACTGAAGCTTTCTTT
CASRRQLITEAFF
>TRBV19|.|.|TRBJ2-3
TGTGCCAGTAACGGTCCCGGTACGCAGTATTTT
CASNGPGTQYF
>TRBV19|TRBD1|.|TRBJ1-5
TGTGCCAGTAGTGGCAGGGGGCGAGGCAATCAGCCCCAGCATTTT
CASSGRGRGNQPQHF
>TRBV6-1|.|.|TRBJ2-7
TGTGCCAGCAGCCCCCCGAGGGCAACGGGGGAGCAGTACTTC
CASSPPRATGEQYF
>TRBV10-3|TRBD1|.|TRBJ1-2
TGTGCCACCACGAGGGACAGCTATGGCTACAACTTC
CATTRDSYGYNF
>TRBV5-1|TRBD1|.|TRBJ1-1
TGCGCCAGCACTGGGACAGGGGAGGGGACTGAAGCTTTCTTT
CASTGTGEGTEAFF
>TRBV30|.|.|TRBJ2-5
TGTGCCTGGAGTGTACTGGGACCAGGGGCGGAGACCCAGTACTTC
CAWSVLGPGAETQYF
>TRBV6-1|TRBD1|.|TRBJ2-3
TGTGCCAGCAGTGAAGGGGACAGGCGGCGAGATACGCAGTATTTT
CASSEGDRRRDTQYF
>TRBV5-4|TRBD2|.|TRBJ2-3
TGTGCCAGCAGCTTGTCTAGCGGGGTCTATACGCAGTATTTT
CASSLSSGVYTQYF
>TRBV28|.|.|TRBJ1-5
TGTGCCAGCAGTTTTCGAGTGAAAACCAATCAGCCCCAGCATTTT
CASSFRVKTNQPQHF
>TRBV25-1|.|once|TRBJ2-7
TGTGCCAGCAGTAATCCCTTGCCAGGGCGCAACGAGCAGTACTTC
CASSNPLPGRNEQYF
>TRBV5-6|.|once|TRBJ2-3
TGTGCCAGCAGCTTGGGACAGCCCTTGGATACGCAGTATTTT
CASSLGQPLDTQYF
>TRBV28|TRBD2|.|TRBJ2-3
TGTGCCAGCAGACTAGCGGGAGGGTTTGAAGATACGCAGTATTTT
CASRLAGGFEDTQYF
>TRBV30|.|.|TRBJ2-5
TGTGCCTGGAGTGCGACTTGGCAAGAGACCCAGTACTTC
CAWSATWQETQYF
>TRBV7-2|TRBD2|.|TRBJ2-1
TGTGCCAGCAGCTTAGATTGGCGGGAGGCGACCTACAATGAGCAGTTCTTC
CASSLDWREATYNEQFF
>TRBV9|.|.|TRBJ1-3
TGTGCCAGCAGTGTCTTCGACAGAGCTTCCTCTGGAAACACCATATATTTT
CASSVFDRASSGNTIYF
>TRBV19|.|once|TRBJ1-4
TGTGCCAGTAGTATAACGGGTGAAAAACTGTTTTTT
CASSITGEKLFF
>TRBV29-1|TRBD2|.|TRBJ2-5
TGCAGCGTTGGGGGGAGGGGGTTAGCGGGGGGTCGAGAGACCCAGTACTTC
CSVGGRGLAGGRETQYF
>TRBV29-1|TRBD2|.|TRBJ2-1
TGCAGCGTTGTAGGGACTAGCGGAGCGGGGTACAATGAGCAGTTCTTC
CSVVGTSGAGYNEQFF
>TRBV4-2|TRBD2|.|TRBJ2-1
TGTGCCAGCAGCCAACCTTTAGCGGGGGGCTACAATGAGCAGTTCTTC
CASSQPLAGGYNEQFF
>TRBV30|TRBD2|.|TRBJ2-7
TGTGCCTGGAGCCAATCCTCAGCGGGGCCCCAGTACGAGCAGTACTTC
CAWSQSSAGPQYEQYF
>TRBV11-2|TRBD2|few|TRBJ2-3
TGTGCCAGCAAGAGCCAGTGGCGGGAGGATTCAGATACGCAGTATTTT
CASKSQWREDSDTQYF
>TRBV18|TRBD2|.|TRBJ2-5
TGTGCCAGCTCACCACTAGCGGGAGTCGGGGAGACCCAGTACTTC
CASSPLAGVGETQYF
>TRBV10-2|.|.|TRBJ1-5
TGCGCCAGCAGTGAGTCAGAGGGTTTCGGACTAAATCAGCCCCAGCATTTT
CASSESEGFGLNQPQHF
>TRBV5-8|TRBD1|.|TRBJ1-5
TGTGCCAGCAGCTTGGGGACAGGGGGCAGGGGGCAGCCCCAGCATTTT
CASSLGTGGRGQPQHF
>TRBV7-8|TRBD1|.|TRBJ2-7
TGTGCCAGCAGTTCCCCAACCTTACAGGGGGATCACGAGCAGTACTTC
CASSSPTLQGDHEQYF
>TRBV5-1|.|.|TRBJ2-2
TGCGCCAGCAGCTCGGGACTCGCCGGGGAGCTGTTTTTT
CASSSGLAGELFF
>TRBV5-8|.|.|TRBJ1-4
TGTGCCAGCAGCGCTAAGGACGGAGGACGGCGAGAAAAACTGTTTTTT
CASSAKDGGRREKLFF
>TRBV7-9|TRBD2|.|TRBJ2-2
TGTGCCAGCAGCCCCGGAGGGACTAGCGGAAGGAACACCGGGGAGCTGTTTTTT
CASSPGGTSGRNTGELFF
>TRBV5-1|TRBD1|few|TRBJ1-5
TGCGCCAGCAGCGTGGCGGGACAGGGGAATCAGCCCCAGCATTTT
CASSVAGQGNQPQHF
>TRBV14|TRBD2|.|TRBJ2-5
TGTGCCAGCAGCCAAGGGGCGGGGGGGCCAGAGACCCAGTACTTC
CASSQGAGGPETQYF
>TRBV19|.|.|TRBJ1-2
TGTGCCAGTAAGGTTACGGGAGGCTATGGCTACACCTTC
CASKVTGGYGYTF
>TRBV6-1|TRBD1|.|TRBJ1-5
TGTGCCAGCAGTGGGGGGGACAGGCAGAATCAGCCCCAGCATTTT
CASSGGDRQNQPQHF
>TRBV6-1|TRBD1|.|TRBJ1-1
TGTGCCAGCAGTGAAGAGGGGGCCAAGAGGGGGAACACTGAAGCTTTCTTT
CASSEEGAKRGNTEAFF
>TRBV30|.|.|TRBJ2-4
TGTGCCTGGAGTGACAGGGCCAAAAACATTCAGTACTTC
CAWSDRAKNIQYF
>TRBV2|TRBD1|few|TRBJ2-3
TGTGCCGGTGACAGGGGCACAGATACGCAGTATTTT
CAGDRGTDTQYF
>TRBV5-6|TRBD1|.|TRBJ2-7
TGTGCCAGCAGCCCGATGTCTAAGGACAGGGGTTCCCACGAGCAGTACTTC
CASSPMSKDRGSHEQYF
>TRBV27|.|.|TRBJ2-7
TGTGCCAGCAGTTTCCCTAATAGCTACGAGCAGTACTTC
CASSFPNSYEQYF
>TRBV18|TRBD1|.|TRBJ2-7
TGTGCCAGCTCACCAGGTCCGGGACAGGGACTCGAGCAGTACTTC
CASSPGPGQGLEQYF
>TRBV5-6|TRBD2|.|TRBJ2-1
TGTGCCAGCATCTTCGGGGGGGGGTTTGGCAATGAGCAGTTCTTC
CASIFGGGFGNEQFF
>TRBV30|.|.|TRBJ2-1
TGTGCCTGGAGTGGTGCGGGGCAAACCTACAATGAGCAGTTCTTC
CAWSGAGQTYNEQFF
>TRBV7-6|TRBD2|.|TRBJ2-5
TGTGCCAGCAGCTGGGGACTAGCGGGGGTATGGGAGACCCAGTACTTC
CASSWGLAGVWETQYF
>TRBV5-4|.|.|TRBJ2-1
TGTGCCAGCAGCTCACCGATTCGGGATGAGCAGTTCTTC
CASSSPIRDEQFF
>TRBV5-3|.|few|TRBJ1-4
TGTGGGGAGGGGATTGGGACAACTAATGAAAAACTGTTTTTT
CGEGIGTTNEKLFF
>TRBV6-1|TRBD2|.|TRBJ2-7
TGTGCCAGCATGGAATGGGGGGGACCAGCCTACGAGCAGTACTTC
CASMEWGGPAYEQYF